The 30 T cell receptor beta chains listed next were all sequenced from one sample in a study of blood T cell repertoires in COVID-19. Repertoires were generated with immunoSEQ multiplex PCR, while TCRdb's copy carries only in-frame clones and drops some. The data hold around 130,000 clones, with 85% to 90% observed a single time. Sequencing used peripheral blood. All receptors come from a man aged 50-60 years with active or convalescent COVID-19.

The CDR3 nucleotides read TGTGCCAGCAGCAAACTAGCGGGGGACTCCTACGAGCAGTACTTC. Its protein is CASSKLAGDSYEQYF. J is TRBJ2-7 and V is TRBV7-2, with 11 bases aligning to TRBD2. Unmatched junction bases numbered 3, after V lost 5 bases and J lost 0 bases. Germline assignment: CDR1 SGHTA and CDR2 FQGNSA. The CDR3 consists of 15 residues.

V gene TRBV6-5 combines with J gene TRBJ1-5, with 10 positions matching TRBD1. The CDR3 runs to 15 residues. The junction had 9 bases not matched to a gene; V was cut back by 6 bases and J by 7 bases. The V gene's germline CDR1 is MNHEY and CDR2 SVGAGI. The CDR3, as DNA: TGTGCCAGCAGACAGACAGGGGGCGAAAGCCAGCCCCAGCATTTT. This encodes CASRQTGGESQPQHF.

The rearrangement links TRBV5-5 to TRBJ2-4; maybe TRBD1 (5 bases). The CDR3 totals 19 residues. The V gene's germline CDR1 is SGHKS and CDR2 YYEKEE (reference sequence). Trimming shortened V by 3 bases and J by 0 bases, and 22 bases separated the two germline ends. The CDR3, as DNA: TGTGCCAGCAGCTGGCCCAAGACAGTATTGACAATAGCCAAAAACATTCAGTACTTC. This gives the protein CASSWPKTVLTIAKNIQYF.

The rearrangement uses TRBV2 and TRBJ1-5; 9 bases agree with TRBD1. Germline loops: CDR1 SNHLY, CDR2 FYNNEI. This CDR3 is built from 16 residues. J was trimmed by 3 bases and V by 7 bases; bases with no gene match: 10. The CDR3 loop is CASNPSDRGNNQPQHF. The CDR3 DNA reads as TGTGCCAGCAACCCATCAGACAGGGGGAACAATCAGCCCCAGCATTTT.

The chain carries TRBV18 and TRBJ2-7; D is ambiguous. The ends were cut back, 4 bases at V and 1 base at J, with 17 bases in the middle. This CDR3 region has 16 residues. Germline V gene data show CDR1 as KGHSH and CDR2 as LQKENI. CDR3 loop: CASSQSMGRNSYEQYF. CDR3 bases: TGTGCCAGCTCACAATCCATGGGCAGGAATTCCTACGAGCAGTACTTC.

This clone was picked up one time. The V and J genes are TRBV15 and TRBJ1-1, with D unresolved. Germline V CDR1 and CDR2: LNHNV, YYDKDF (reference sequence). The CDR3 length is 14 residues. V was trimmed by 0 bases and J by 5 bases, leaving 10 bases between them. CDR3: CATSRDKSVTEAFF. CDR3 in DNA: TGTGCCACCAGCAGAGATAAATCAGTGACTGAAGCTTTCTTT.

The chain has TRBV19 and TRBJ1-4, with TRBD1 identical over 11 bases. CDR3 size: 14 residues. Looked up from germline, CDR1 is LNHDA and CDR2 is SQIVND (reference sequence). V gave up 8 bases and J gave up 8 bases; unmatched junction bases: 7. In nucleotides, the CDR3 is TGTGCCAGTGAACCGGGACAGGGGGGCGAAAAACTGTTTTTT. Encoded protein: CASEPGQGGEKLFF.

The chain is built from TRBV28 and TRBJ2-6; D perhaps matches TRBD1 (5 bases). Germline V lookup: CDR1 MDHEN, CDR2 SYDVKM. Trimming took off 7 bases at V and 1 base at J, with 14 bases between the two ends. CDR3 size: 16 residues. The CDR3 reads CASTGSTVSGANVLTF. DNA for the CDR3: TGTGCCAGCACCGGCTCGACAGTGTCTGGGGCCAACGTCCTGACTTTC.

Comment on this clone: In the same sample, other DNA sequences code for this CDR3. The gene calls are TRBV4-3 and TRBJ1-5; the D gene is possibly TRBD1 (5 bases). The germline CDR1 and CDR2 sequences are LGHNA and YSLEER. V lost 1 base and J lost 5, with 9 bases in between. CDR3 length: 14 residues. The CDR3 DNA reads TGCGCCAGCAGCCAAGGCCGGGGGGATCAGCCCCAGCATTTT. It codes for CASSQGRGDQPQHF.

The chain uses TRBV6-1 and TRBJ1-4, with a tentative D call TRBD1 (5 bases). V lost 1 base, J lost 11 bases, and 11 bases lay in between. Germline CDR1 MNHNS, CDR2 SASEGT. This CDR3 has 13 amino acids. CDR3 DNA sequence: TGTGCCAGCAGTGAAGGGGCCGGGACTAAACTGTTTTTT. Translated, it gives CASSEGAGTKLFF.

The rearrangement joins TRBV19 to TRBJ1-2; the D is unclear. CDR1 LNHDA and CDR2 SQIVND come from the germline V gene (reference sequence). Trimming cost V 6 bases and J 3 bases, with 8 bases left between them. The CDR3 covers 12 residues. The CDR3 loop is CASRSGDYGYTF. The DNA for the CDR3 is TGTGCCAGTAGAAGCGGGGACTATGGCTACACCTTC.

J is TRBJ2-7 and V is TRBV11-2; TRBD2 agrees at 7 bases. Losses at the gene ends were 4 bases for V and 3 bases for J; bases not matched to a gene: 9. The CDR3 extends over 15 amino acids. In germline, CDR1 is SGHAT, CDR2 FQNNGV. CDR3 sequence reads: CASSSLAEGLYEQYF. The CDR3 coding sequence is TGTGCCAGCAGCTCGCTAGCGGAGGGACTCTACGAGCAGTACTTC.

To note about this clone: At one boundary the junction diverges from the germline segment, which might be a read error. The chain couples TRBV6-1 to TRBJ1-1; D possibly corresponds to TRBD1 (5 bases). The CDR3 extends over 16 amino acids. Germline loops: CDR1 MNHNS, CDR2 SASEGT. The CDR3 here is CASREGVGRVNTEAFF. In nucleotides, the CDR3 is TGTGCCAGCAGGGAAGGGGTGGGCAGGGTGAACACTGAAGCTTTCTTT.

The CDR3 reads CASSEDVRGNTGELFF. DNA of the CDR3: TGTGCCAGCAGTGAAGACGTCAGGGGGAACACCGGGGAGCTGTTTTTT. This chain joins TRBV6-1 and TRBJ2-2, with a tentative D call TRBD1 (6 bases). The V gene lost 1 base and the J gene lost 1 base, with 10 bases spanning the gap. CDR1 is MNHNS and CDR2 is SASEGT in the germline V gene. The CDR3 length is 16 residues.

This CDR3 reads CASRDSGNKYEQYF. In DNA, the CDR3 is TGTGCCAGCAGAGATTCCGGGAACAAATACGAGCAGTACTTC. The chain couples TRBV28 to TRBJ2-7; D might be TRBD2 (5 bases). Germline V gives CDR1 MDHEN, CDR2 SYDVKM. The CDR3 is 14 amino acids. V was trimmed by 6 bases and J by 4 bases, leaving 16 bases between them.

V is TRBV7-2 and J is TRBJ2-1; no firm D call. The CDR3 runs to 15 residues. Trimming removed 0 bases from V and 6 bases from J, with 12 bases in between. Germline V gene lookup returns CDR1 SGHTA and CDR2 FQGNSA. CDR3 DNA: TGTGCCAGCAGCTTAGCGGGCATTAAGAGCAATGAGCAGTTCTTC. It codes for CASSLAGIKSNEQFF.

The V call is TRBV6-5, the J call TRBJ1-6; 8 positions agree with TRBD1. CDR1 and CDR2 (germline): MNHEY, SVGAGI. The CDR3 spans 14 residues. J gave up 6 bases and V 4 bases, and 2 bases lay outside the gene matches. CDR3 coding DNA: TGTGCCAGCAGTTCAGGGGGCGTTAATTCACCCCTCCACTTT. Protein sequence: CASSSGGVNSPLHF.

This chain uses TRBV6-6 with TRBJ2-7; tentatively, D is TRBD1 (6 bases). Deletions cut 1 base from V and 1 base from J, with 11 bases between. CDR1 is MNHNY and CDR2 is SVGAGI in the germline V gene (reference sequence). The CDR3 runs 15 residues. The CDR3 reads CASSYLGAGSYEQYF. CDR3 nucleotides: TGTGCCAGCAGTTACTTGGGGGCTGGGTCCTACGAGCAGTACTTC.

V and J are TRBV27 and TRBJ2-2; the D is unclear. Trimming shortened V by 5 bases and J by 0 bases, and 7 bases separated the two germline ends. This CDR3 is built from 14 residues. The germline V gene encodes CDR1 MNHEY and CDR2 SMNVEV (reference sequence). The CDR3 DNA reads TGTGCCAGCAGTCCATCTACGAACACCGGGGAGCTGTTTTTT. Its protein is CASSPSTNTGELFF.

This clone was recorded a few times. This sequence joins TRBV11-2 and TRBJ2-7; 13 bases match TRBD2. Per germline, CDR1 SGHAT and CDR2 FQNNGV. The length of the CDR3 is 15 residues. The ends lost 1 base at V and 4 bases at J; junction bases unmatched: 1. CDR3 bases: TGTGCCAGCAGCTTAGGACTAGCGGGAGGATACGAGCAGTACTTC. It yields the protein CASSLGLAGGYEQYF.

The chain joins TRBV9 to TRBJ1-1; D is undetermined. The CDR3 length is 15 residues. Germline CDR1 is SGDLS and CDR2 is YYNGEE. V shed 6 bases and J shed 0 bases, with 15 bases lying between them. The CDR3 loop reads CASKISSTLNTEAFF. CDR3 nucleotides: TGTGCCAGCAAGATATCCTCGACATTGAACACTGAAGCTTTCTTT.

This chain joins TRBV6-5 and TRBJ2-7, with 8 bases aligning to TRBD2. The trim removed 10 bases at V and 3 bases at J, leaving 5 bases unmatched. This CDR3 contains 12 residues. Looked up from germline, CDR1 is MNHEY and CDR2 is SVGAGI. Here the CDR3 reads CATTGGGYEQYF. The CDR3 DNA sequence: TGTGCCACCACGGGGGGGGGCTACGAGCAGTACTTC.

V gene TRBV9 combines with J gene TRBJ1-1, with a weak D call TRBD1 (5 bases). Germline V lookup: CDR1 SGDLS, CDR2 YYNGEE. This CDR3 comprises 13 residues. Trimming left V 7 bases short and J 4 bases short, with 14 bases between. The CDR3 DNA reads TGTGCCAGCGGAGGGGTTGGGGGCACTGAAGCTTTCTTT. Translating gives CASGGVGGTEAFF.

The rearrangement uses TRBV14 and TRBJ2-1, with TRBD2 matching over 14 bases. Germline V gene lookup returns CDR1 SGHDN and CDR2 FVKESK. The CDR3 covers 17 residues. V shed 1 base and J 9 bases; nucleotides not matched to a gene: 8. The CDR3 protein is CASSQVGGLAGDREQFF. The CDR3 region has the DNA TGTGCCAGCAGCCAAGTAGGGGGACTAGCGGGAGATCGTGAGCAGTTCTTC.

The V call is TRBV18, the J call TRBJ2-5; D gene uncertain. V gave up 3 bases and J gave up 5 bases, with 7 bases separating them. The CDR3 sequence is 12 residues long. Germline V lookup: CDR1 KGHSH, CDR2 LQKENI. The CDR3 nucleotides read TGTGCCAGCTCACCCCGGTTGGAGACCCAGTACTTC. Translated: CASSPRLETQYF.

The DNA of the CDR3 is TGTGCCAGCAGTGAACAGGCAGACGGGAACACTGAAGCTTTCTTT. This codes for CASSEQADGNTEAFF. V usage is TRBV25-1 and J usage is TRBJ1-1; D uncertain. Germline lookup yields CDR1 MGHDK and CDR2 SYGVNS. The CDR3 totals 15 residues. V was trimmed by 2 bases and J by 1 base, leaving 11 bases between them. Full variable domain (outside the CDR3, taken from reference TRBV25-1 and TRBJ1-1): EADIYQTPRYLVIGTGKKITLECSQTMGHDKMYWYQQDPGMELHLIHYSYGVNSTEKGDLSSESTVSRIRTEHFPLTLESARPSHTSQYLCASSEQADGNTEAFFGQGTRLTVV.

The rearrangement uses TRBV19 and TRBJ2-2; TRBD1 matches 9 bases. CDR1 LNHDA and CDR2 SQIVND come from the germline V gene (reference sequence). The V and J ends lost 7 bases and 1 base, in that order; junction bases with no gene match: 10. This CDR3 comprises 17 residues. The CDR3: CASTKRQGVLNTGELFF. CDR3 sequence (DNA): TGTGCCAGTACGAAAAGACAGGGGGTTTTGAACACCGGGGAGCTGTTTTTT.

The chain links TRBV2 to TRBJ2-1; a weak D match, TRBD1 (6 bases). The V and J ends lost 11 bases and 0 bases respectively, with 11 bases between them. The CDR3 spans 13 residues. Germline loops: CDR1 SNHLY, CDR2 FYNNEI. The chain's CDR3 is CAGQYDSYNEQFF. For the CDR3, the DNA is TGTGCCGGACAGTATGACTCCTACAATGAGCAGTTCTTC.

The rearrangement joins TRBV5-6 to TRBJ1-4; D might be TRBD1 (5 bases). The CDR3 is 14 residues long. Trimming took off 1 base at V and 7 bases at J, with 11 bases between the two ends. CDR1 SGHDT and CDR2 YYEEEE come from the germline V gene. The CDR3 sequence is CASSLFLGGEKLFF. CDR3 nucleotides: TGTGCCAGCAGCTTGTTCCTCGGGGGTGAAAAACTGTTTTTT.

This chain joins TRBV2 and TRBJ2-7; 9 nucleotides align to TRBD1. Germline V gene sequence: CDR1 SNHLY, CDR2 FYNNEI. The CDR3 extends over 14 amino acids. Trimming removed 6 bases from V and 2 bases from J; junction bases left unmatched: 5. The CDR3 here is CASRRDRATYEQYF. In nucleotides, the CDR3 is TGTGCCAGCAGGCGGGACAGGGCGACCTACGAGCAGTACTTC.